The sequence of this TCR beta chain was determined in a study of shared clonotypes between healthy human individuals. Study as a whole: Sampling drew on donors who were two women and a few men aged 18 to 49.

Libraries were prepared by immunoSEQ multiplex PCR; TCRdb keeps only in-frame clonotypes and omits some of them. The repertoire holds around 2.1 million clones, with 85% to 95% as singletons. General study points: Despite large depth, sorted-subset datasets appeared incompletely sequenced.

The CDR3 extends over 14 amino acids. With 5 bases removed from V and 1 base from J, the gap between germline ends came to 11 bases. CDR1 and CDR2 from the germline V gene are SGHAT and FQDESV (reference sequence). This clone was seen only once. What it recognizes is unknown. Naive CD8 isolation took CD45RO-negative cells positively selected for CCR7 and excluded terminally differentiated effector memory CD45RA+ cells. The chain uses TRBV11-1 and TRBJ1-1, with a weak D call TRBD1 (5 bases). This receptor was obtained from a man aged 18 to 35 in good health. Some clones in this sample may be carry-over from other donors' samples. Sample: naive CD8+ T cells from PBMCs. The CDR3 protein is CASSRDFTNTEAFF. CDR3 coding DNA: TGTGCCAGCAGCCGGGACTTTACGAACACTGAAGCTTTCTTT. Based on the CDR3 plus reference TRBV11-1 and TRBJ1-1, the full variable domain is EAEVAQSPRYKITEKSQAVAFWCDPISGHATLYWYRQILGQGPELLVQFQDESVVDDSQLPKDRFSAERLKGVDSTLKIQPAELGDSAMYLCASSRDFTNTEAFFGQGTRLTVV.